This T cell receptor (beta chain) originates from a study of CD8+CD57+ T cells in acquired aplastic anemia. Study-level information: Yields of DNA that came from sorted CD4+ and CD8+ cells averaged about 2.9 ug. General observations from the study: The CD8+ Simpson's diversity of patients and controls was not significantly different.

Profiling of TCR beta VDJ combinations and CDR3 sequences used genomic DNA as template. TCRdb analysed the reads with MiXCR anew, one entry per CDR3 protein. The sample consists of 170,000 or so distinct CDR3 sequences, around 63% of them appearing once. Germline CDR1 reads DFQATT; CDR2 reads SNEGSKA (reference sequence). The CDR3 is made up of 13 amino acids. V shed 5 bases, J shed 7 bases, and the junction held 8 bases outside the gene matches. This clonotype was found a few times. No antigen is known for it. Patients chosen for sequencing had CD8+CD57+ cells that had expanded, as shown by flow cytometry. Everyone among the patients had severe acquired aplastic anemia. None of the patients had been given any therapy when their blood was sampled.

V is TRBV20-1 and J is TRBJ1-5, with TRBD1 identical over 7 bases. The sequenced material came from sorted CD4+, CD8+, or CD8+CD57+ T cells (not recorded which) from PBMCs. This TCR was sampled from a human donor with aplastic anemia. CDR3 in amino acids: CSAPSTGRQPQHF. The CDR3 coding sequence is TGCAGTGCTCCCTCGACAGGGAGGCAGCCCCAGCATTTT.